Below, 20 T cell receptor beta chains from the same sample are listed, as sequenced in a study of shared clonotypes between healthy human individuals. Using immunoSEQ multiplex PCR, the repertoire was profiled, and TCRdb retains in-frame clones only, with some absent. The table has millions of clones, 93% seen once; the top ten hold 0.39%. Sequenced input: naive CD4+ T cells from PBMCs. Subset here: CD45RA+ positively selected. The receptors come from a man between 18 and 29 years old in good health. Some clones in this sample may be carry-over from other donors' samples.

The gene calls are TRBV25-1 and TRBJ2-7, with D perhaps assigned TRBD1 or TRBD2 (5 bases each). Germline V gives CDR1 MGHDK, CDR2 SYGVNS. There are 15 residues in the CDR3. V lost 0 bases to trimming and J lost 5 bases, with 14 bases between them. The CDR3: CASSEYGQGANEQYF. DNA for the CDR3: TGTGCCAGCAGTGAATATGGGCAGGGAGCCAACGAGCAGTACTTC.

The chain combines TRBV9 with TRBJ1-2; 7 nucleotides agree with TRBD1. CDR3 length equals 14 residues. V trimming: 4 bases; J trimming: 1 base; junction bases outside the gene matches: 4. Germline V gives CDR1 SGDLS, CDR2 YYNGEE. This chain's CDR3 is CASSTGTVNYGYTF. The CDR3 nucleotides read TGTGCCAGCAGCACTGGGACAGTTAACTATGGCTACACCTTC.

As concerns this clone: The same CDR3 is also encoded by other DNA sequences in this sample. V usage is TRBV6-5 and J usage is TRBJ2-5; D remains unclear. CDR3 length: 12 residues. V was clipped by 0 bases and J by 3 bases, with 2 bases between them. The germline CDR1 and CDR2 sequences are MNHEY and SVGAGI. CDR3 residues: CASSYSKETQYF. The CDR3 DNA reads as TGTGCCAGCAGTTACTCGAAAGAGACCCAGTACTTC.

This sequence joins TRBV5-1 and TRBJ2-1; 7 bases are shared with TRBD2. Germline CDR1 and CDR2: SGHRS and YFSETQ. This CDR3 region has 12 residues. V shed 3 bases and J 9 bases; nucleotides not matched to a gene: 3. The CDR3 coding sequence is TGCGCCAGCAGCTCCCCGGGGGGTGAGCAGTTCTTC. Amino acid sequence: CASSSPGGEQFF.

The chain couples TRBV6-5 to TRBJ1-2; 8 nucleotides agree with TRBD1. CDR3 length: 15 residues. The J segment lost 8 bases and the V segment lost 0 bases, leaving 8 bases of the junction unmatched. Germline V gene data show CDR1 as MNHEY and CDR2 as SVGAGI. The CDR3 is CASSYSRDRGGGYTF. Written as DNA, the CDR3 is TGTGCCAGCAGTTACTCGCGTGACAGGGGAGGAGGCTACACCTTC.

The rearrangement links TRBV30 to TRBJ2-7, with 8 bases identical to TRBD1. Germline CDR1 and CDR2: GTSNPN and SVGIG (reference sequence). The CDR3 loop spans 14 amino acids. V dropped 0 bases and J dropped 7; count of bases not matched to a gene: 8. In nucleotides, the CDR3 is TGTGCCTGGAGTGTGCAGGGGGCCTCGGGGGAGCAGTACTTC. Its translation: CAWSVQGASGEQYF.

This chain connects TRBV25-1 to TRBJ1-1; TRBD1 is a possible D gene (5 bases). CDR1 and CDR2 (germline): MGHDK, SYGVNS. Trimming left V 6 bases short and J 1 base short, with 18 bases between. CDR3 length: 16 residues. CDR3 coding DNA: TGTGCCAGCAGCCTAAGGGGTGTAGGGGAGAACACTGAAGCTTTCTTT. Translated, it gives CASSLRGVGENTEAFF.

To note about this clone: Other DNA sequences in this sample translate to the same CDR3. V and J are TRBV18 and TRBJ1-2; D is uncertain. V lost 1 base and J 1 base, leaving 1 base between the germline ends. The germline CDR1 and CDR2 sequences are KGHSH and LQKENI. The CDR3 has 12 residues. The CDR3 is CASSPLNYGYTF. Written as DNA, the CDR3 is TGTGCCAGCTCACCACTTAACTATGGCTACACCTTC.

This clone was observed once. V and J are TRBV28 and TRBJ2-7, with 8 bases that match TRBD1. J lost 3 bases, V lost 6 bases, and 10 bases had no gene match. Germline-derived CDR1 and CDR2 are MDHEN and SYDVKM. CDR3 length: 15 amino acids. CDR3 protein: CASRIYRGVHYEQYF. The CDR3 DNA sequence: TGTGCCAGCAGAATATACAGGGGGGTACACTACGAGCAGTACTTC.

The genes are TRBV12-1 and TRBJ2-1; TRBD2 was called by the table and not checked on the DNA. TRBV12-1 counts as a pseudogene. CDR3 length: 18 amino acids. The CDR3 is CASSFAHQSGRAATEQFF. DNA for the CDR3: TGTGCCAGCAGCTTTGCGCATCAAAGCGGGAGGGCCGCCACTGAGCAGTTCTTC.

The CDR3 loop is CSVASDMNTEAFF. The CDR3, as DNA: TGCAGCGTTGCCTCGGACATGAACACTGAAGCTTTCTTT. The chain uses TRBV29-1 and TRBJ1-1; D possibly corresponds to TRBD1 (5 bases). The CDR3 covers 13 residues. V lost 4 bases and J lost 0, with 9 bases in between. Germline CDR1 SQVTM, CDR2 ANQGSEA.

This rearrangement joins TRBV6-5 to TRBJ1-5; 7 nucleotides align to TRBD1. Trimming removed 0 bases from V and 1 base from J; junction bases left unmatched: 3. The V gene's germline CDR1 is MNHEY and CDR2 SVGAGI. The CDR3 sequence is 16 residues long. The CDR3, as DNA: TGTGCCAGCAGTTACTCGGGCAGGGGGAGCAATCAGCCCCAGCATTTT. Encoded protein: CASSYSGRGSNQPQHF.

CDR3: CASSYRAAQETQYF. The CDR3 DNA sequence: TGTGCCAGCAGTTACAGGGCAGCCCAAGAGACCCAGTACTTC. The V and J genes are TRBV6-5 and TRBJ2-5; the D is unclear. Trimming removed 2 bases at V and 1 base at J, with 8 bases between. CDR3 length: 14 amino acids. Germline V gene lookup returns CDR1 MNHEY and CDR2 SVGAGI.

This clone is a singleton in its sample. This sample includes further DNA sequences coding for the same CDR3. The chain is built from TRBV5-1 and TRBJ2-1, with 7 nucleotides matching TRBD2. The germline CDR1 and CDR2 sequences are SGHRS and YFSETQ. V shed 4 bases and J 4 bases; nucleotides not matched to a gene: 8. The CDR3 sequence is 15 residues long. The DNA of the CDR3 is TGCGCCAGCAGCCTAGGACTAGAGAGTTACAATGAGCAGTTCTTC. It encodes CASSLGLESYNEQFF.

The V gene is TRBV5-6, the J gene TRBJ1-2, with TRBD1 matching over 11 bases. There are 18 residues in the CDR3. Looked up from germline, CDR1 is SGHDT and CDR2 is YYEEEE. Trimming removed 4 bases from V and 4 bases from J; junction bases left unmatched: 15. Here the CDR3 reads CASSHDLVGTGGTYGYTF. In nucleotides, the CDR3 is TGTGCCAGCAGCCATGACCTCGTAGGGACAGGGGGTACCTATGGCTACACCTTC.

The chain carries TRBV23-1 and TRBJ2-2; the D is unclear. TRBV23-1 is an ORF, and what it does is uncertain. V was trimmed by 1 base and J by 2 bases, leaving 14 bases between them. The CDR3 has 17 residues. CDR3 loop: CASSQLFWPTNTGELFF. In nucleotides, the CDR3 is TGCGCCAGCAGTCAATTATTCTGGCCGACTAACACCGGGGAGCTGTTTTTT.

This clone was counted a single time. The chain recombines TRBV9 with TRBJ2-1; 9 bases match TRBD1. Germline values: CDR1 SGDLS, CDR2 YYNGEE. This CDR3 comprises 15 residues. The junction had 10 bases not matched to a gene; V was cut back by 3 bases and J by 9 bases. The CDR3 DNA is TGTGCCAGCAGCGGGACGGACAGGGGAGGCGCTGAGCAGTTCTTC. Its translation: CASSGTDRGGAEQFF.

The chain employs TRBV7-2 and TRBJ2-3, with D possibly matching TRBD2 (6 bases). V was trimmed by 5 bases and J by 5 bases, leaving 17 bases between them. The germline V gene encodes CDR1 SGHTA and CDR2 FQGNSA. The CDR3 loop spans 15 amino acids. CDR3 amino acids: CASSPDGLARDTQYF. CDR3 sequence (DNA): TGTGCCAGCAGCCCAGACGGGCTAGCGAGAGATACGCAGTATTTT.

The sample holds one count of this clone. This chain connects TRBV5-1 to TRBJ2-5, with D uncertain. Germline values: CDR1 SGHRS, CDR2 YFSETQ. The germline V and J ends were trimmed by 1 base and 1 base, with 8 bases remaining between them. The CDR3 contains 14 residues. The DNA of the CDR3 is TGCGCCAGCAGCTTGATCAGTTTCCAAGAGACCCAGTACTTC. This gives the protein CASSLISFQETQYF.

The V call is TRBV30, the J call TRBJ1-4; perhaps TRBD1 as D (5 bases). The CDR3 contains 14 residues. Between the trimmed V and J ends, which lost 1 base and 5 bases, there was a span of 11 bases. Looked up from germline, CDR1 is GTSNPN and CDR2 is SVGIG (reference sequence). CDR3 region: CAWSGGHLNEKLFF. CDR3 DNA: TGTGCCTGGAGTGGGGGCCACCTAAATGAAAAACTGTTTTTT.